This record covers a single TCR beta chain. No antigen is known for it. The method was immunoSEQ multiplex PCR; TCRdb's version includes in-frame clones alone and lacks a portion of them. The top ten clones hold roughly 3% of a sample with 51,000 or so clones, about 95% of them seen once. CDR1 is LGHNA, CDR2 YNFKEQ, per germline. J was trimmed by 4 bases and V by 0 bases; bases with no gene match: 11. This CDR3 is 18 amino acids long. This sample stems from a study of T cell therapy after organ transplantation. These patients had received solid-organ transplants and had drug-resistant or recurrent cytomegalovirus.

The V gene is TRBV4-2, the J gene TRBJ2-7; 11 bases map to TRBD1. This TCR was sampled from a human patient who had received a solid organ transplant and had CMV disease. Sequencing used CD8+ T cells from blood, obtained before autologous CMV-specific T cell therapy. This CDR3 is CASSQDLLGDRGWYEQYF. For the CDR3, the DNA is TGTGCCAGCAGCCAAGATCTTCTGGGGGACAGGGGGTGGTACGAGCAGTACTTC.